This TCR beta chain was recovered during a study of neurological immune-mediated disorders. Study information: Of the approximately 34 patients with multiple sclerosis, 31 had relapsing-remitting MS, whereas the remaining 3 had secondary progressive MS.

CDR1 SQVTM and CDR2 ANQGSEA come from the germline V gene. The junction had 3 bases not matched to a gene; V was cut back by 5 bases and J by 4 bases. The CDR3 runs to 13 residues. Overall study results and limits: In HTLV-1-associated myelopathy, TCR clonal expansion was greatest, whereas multiple sclerosis had the least, falling below healthy controls.

TCRdb reprocessed the 5' RACE reads with MiXCR, giving one entry per CDR3 protein. Of roughly 74,000 distinct CDR3 sequences listed, approximately 5.2% are singletons. Many counts were recorded for this clonotype. As yet, its antigen is unknown. What was sequenced was PBMCs. J is TRBJ2-3 and V is TRBV29-1, with 10 bases that match TRBD2. The source of this sequence is a man younger than 30 with multiple sclerosis. The CDR3: CSVISGGADTQYF. CDR3 in DNA: TGCAGCGTTATAAGCGGGGGGGCAGATACGCAGTATTTT.